Shown below are 5 T cell receptor beta chains from a single sample sequenced in a study of blood T cells in healthy people across ages. Combining a sample-barcoded 5' primer with a J-beta primer mix, a second PCR ran for roughly 7 to 11 cycles. Each CDR3 protein is one row after TCRdb ran MiXCR on the 5' RACE reads. This sample has about 1.6 million distinct CDR3 sequences; about 32% occur once, and the top ten carry about 11%. The source material was blood. The origin of the receptors is a woman aged 30 to 39 in good health.

As for this clonotype: A read error is possible here, since a much larger clone lies one base away. The V gene is TRBV13, the J gene TRBJ2-7; D is perhaps TRBD2 (6 bases). The CDR3 totals 14 residues. Germline-derived CDR1 and CDR2 are PRHDT and FYEKMQ (reference sequence). Trimming removed 5 bases at V and 5 bases at J, with 16 bases between. The CDR3 spells CASSPPWSGDEQYF. The CDR3 bases are TGTGCCAGCAGCCCCCCGTGGTCGGGGGACGAGCAGTACTTC.

J is TRBJ1-2 and V is TRBV4-2, with no clear D. The germline gives CDR1 LGHNA, CDR2 YNFKEQ. The CDR3 extends over 16 amino acids. The ends were cut back, 0 bases at V and 2 bases at J, with 13 bases in the middle. The CDR3: CASSQEEVGRNYGYTF. CDR3 DNA: TGTGCCAGCAGCCAAGAAGAGGTAGGGCGGAACTATGGCTACACCTTC.

The CDR3 region is CASSQLLALNEQFF. CDR3 DNA: TGTGCCAGCAGCCAACTTCTAGCGCTCAATGAGCAGTTCTTC. The chain is built from TRBV3-1 and TRBJ2-1; maybe TRBD2 (6 bases). Trimming stripped 2 bases from V and 6 bases from J, with 11 bases between. The germline CDR1 and CDR2 sequences are LGHDT and YNNKEL (reference sequence). The CDR3 is 14 amino acids.

This clonotype showed up many times. The chain carries TRBV6-2 or TRBV6-3 and TRBJ2-5, with D uncertain. The CDR3 contains 12 residues. V lost 5 bases and J 1 base, leaving 5 bases between the germline ends. CDR1 and CDR2 from the germline V gene are MNHEY and SVGEGT. In nucleotides, the CDR3 is TGTGCCAGCAGTCAGGCCCAAGAGACCCAGTACTTC. This gives the protein CASSQAQETQYF.

This clonotype was picked up a small number of times. The V call is TRBV6-5, the J call TRBJ2-3, with D tentatively TRBD2 (6 bases). This CDR3 comprises 14 residues. Germline lookup yields CDR1 MNHEY and CDR2 SVGAGI. V gave up 5 bases and J gave up 4 bases, with 13 bases separating them. CDR3 nucleotides: TGTGCCAGCAGTCCCCCGGGACTCCCAGATACGCAGTATTTT. It yields the protein CASSPPGLPDTQYF.